Shown below are 17 T cell receptor beta chains from a single sample sequenced in a study of Tregs in tolerant kidney transplant recipients. Data came from immunoSEQ multiplex PCR; TCRdb stores just in-frame clones and leaves some out. The clone table shows roughly 48,000 clones, with the ten largest holding 0.7% to 0.95%. The sequences come from CD4+ T cells from blood, collected before the transplant. The source is a human donor who received a combined kidney and bone marrow transplant.

Note on this clone: The read ends 3 residues before the CDR3 terminus; that terminus is restored from the germline J gene. This sequence joins TRBV7-3 and TRBJ2-1; possibly TRBD1 for D (5 bases). The CDR3 sequence is 14 residues long. CDR1 and CDR2 (germline): SGHTA, FQGTGA. Trimming removed 0 bases at V and 5 bases at J, with 8 bases between. CDR3 DNA, as far as it was read: TGTGCCAGCAGCTTAACGCCCAGGGACAATGAG. Translation gives CASSLTPRDNE. The full CDR3 reads CASSLTPRDNEQFF.

Comments on this clone: The read finishes 3 residues shy of the CDR3 end, and the germline J gene is used to complete it. This chain joins TRBV5-1 and TRBJ1-2, with a weak D call TRBD1 (5 bases). The germline CDR1 and CDR2 sequences are SGHRS and YFSETQ. The CDR3 extends over 14 amino acids. The CDR3 region is CASSLGGEARGYTF. The sequenced CDR3 bases are TGCGCCAGCAGCTTGGGGGGGGAAGCCCGAGGC.

On this clone itself: The sequence runs out 3 residues before the end of the CDR3; the remainder is reconstructed from the germline J gene. The J gene is TRBJ2-3, the V gene TRBV7-2, with D possibly matching TRBD2 (5 bases). V lost 1 base and J lost 4, with 9 bases in between. Germline CDR1 reads SGHTA; CDR2 reads FQGNSA. This CDR3 has 14 residues. Partial CDR3 DNA: TGTGCCAGCAGCTTAGGCGCAGCGGCAGATACG. It specifies CASSLGAAADT. From start to end, the CDR3 is CASSLGAAADTQYF. The full variable domain, in which reference TRBV7-2 and TRBJ2-3 provide the parts outside the CDR3, is GAGVSQSPSNKVTEKGKDVELRCDPISGHTALYWYRQSLGQGLEFLIYFQGNSAPDKSGLPSDRFSAERTGGSVSTLTIQRTQQEDSAVYLCASSLGAAADTQYFGPGTRLTVL.

As for this clone: The DNA ends 3 residues before the CDR3 does, and the rest of the CDR3 is filled in from the germline J gene. The chain is built from TRBV5-4 and TRBJ2-7; D might be TRBD1 or TRBD2, each matching 5 bases. Germline V CDR1 and CDR2: SGHNT, YYREEE (reference sequence). CDR3 length: 13 residues. Trimming took off 5 bases at V and 0 bases at J, with 9 bases between the two ends. CDR3 DNA, as far as it was read: TGTGCCAGCAGTAAGGGGAGCTCCTACGAG. Its translation: CASSKGSSYE. The CDR3 as a whole reads CASSKGSSYEQYF.

Points on this clone: The CDR3 is cut off 3 residues early in the read; its end comes from the germline J gene. The genes are TRBV5-1 and TRBJ2-4; no clear D. V was trimmed by 2 bases and J by 0 bases, leaving 9 bases between them. CDR1 SGHRS and CDR2 YFSETQ come from the germline V gene. CDR3 length: 15 residues. The CDR3 sequence is CASSLGSVAKNIQYF. Incomplete CDR3 DNA: TGCGCCAGCAGCTTAGGTTCCGTAGCCAAAAACATT.

In regard to this clone: The sequence runs out 3 residues before the end of the CDR3; the remainder is reconstructed from the germline J gene. The chain combines TRBV20-1 with TRBJ2-7; TRBD2 agrees at 11 bases. V lost 3 bases and J lost 5; bases outside the gene matches: 6. Germline CDR1 DFQATT, CDR2 SNEGSKA (reference sequence). This CDR3 is built from 14 residues. The CDR3: CSASLAGGTNEQYF. The sequenced CDR3 bases are TGCAGTGCTAGTTTAGCGGGAGGGACGAACGAG.

Note on this clone: Read coverage stops 3 residues before the CDR3 terminus; the germline J gene supplies the remainder. The chain joins TRBV2 to TRBJ1-6; TRBD1 aligns across 8 bases. Per germline, CDR1 SNHLY and CDR2 FYNNEI. CDR3 length: 16 residues. The V gene end was trimmed by 5 bases and the J gene end by 6 bases; junction bases not matched to a gene: 9. CDR3: CASSQQGVSSNSPLHF. The DNA read from the CDR3 is TGTGCCAGCAGTCAACAGGGGGTTAGTAGTAATTCACCC.

Comment on this clone: Sequencing ends 3 residues short of the CDR3 end; the germline J gene provides the rest. This chain joins TRBV29-1 and TRBJ1-2; 8 nucleotides match TRBD1. The CDR3 totals 11 residues. The V gene's germline CDR1 is SQVTM and CDR2 ANQGSEA. The V segment lost 5 bases and the J segment 6 bases; nucleotides outside the gene matches: 2. CDR3 DNA (partial): TGCAGCGTTCAGGGGGCGGATGGC. Amino acids: CSVQGADG. The whole CDR3 is CSVQGADGYTF. The full variable domain, rest sourced from reference TRBV29-1 and TRBJ1-2, is SAVISQKPSRDICQRGTSLTIQCQVDSQVTMMFWYRQQPGQSLTLIATANQGSEATYESGFVIDKFPISRPNLTFSTLTVSNMSPEDSSIYLCSVQGADGYTFGSGTRLTVV.

As concerns this clone: The CDR3 is cut off 3 residues early in the read; its end comes from the germline J gene. The rearrangement links TRBV7-2 to TRBJ2-4, with 7 bases lining up with TRBD2. The CDR3 contains 15 residues. Unmatched junction bases numbered 3, after V lost 3 bases and J lost 1 base. The germline V gene has CDR1 SGHTA and CDR2 FQGNSA. The sequenced part of the CDR3 DNA is TGTGCCAGCAGCTTCAGCGGGAAGGCCAAAAACATT. This gives the protein CASSFSGKAKNI. The entire CDR3 protein reads CASSFSGKAKNIQYF.

Remarks on this clone: The read gets to within 3 residues of the CDR3 end, and the germline J gene fills in the rest. This chain joins TRBV6-2 or TRBV6-3 and TRBJ2-7; no reliable D call. Trimming left V 0 bases short and J 5 bases short, with 8 bases between. The CDR3 sequence is 13 residues long. Per the germline V gene, CDR1 is MNHEY and CDR2 is SVGEGT. CDR3: CASSYSLANEQYF. CDR3 DNA (partial): TGTGCCAGCAGTTACTCCCTGGCAAACGAG.

Comment on this clone: The read falls 3 residues short of the CDR3 end, and the missing part is taken from the germline J gene. The chain joins TRBV5-4 to TRBJ2-3; tentatively, D is TRBD2 (6 bases). Trimming cost V 0 bases and J 6 bases, with 11 bases left between them. The CDR3 spans 14 residues. CDR1 SGHNT and CDR2 YYREEE come from the germline V gene (reference sequence). This CDR3 reads CASSLVAAGDTQYF. CDR3 DNA (partial): TGTGCCAGCAGCTTGGTGGCGGCGGGGGATACG.

In regard to this clone: Coverage ceases 3 residues before the CDR3 finishes, and the germline J gene fills in the end. The V gene is TRBV7-8, the J gene TRBJ1-5; D unclear. This CDR3 region has 16 residues. Trimming cost V 6 bases and J 3 bases, with 18 bases left between them. Germline V CDR1 and CDR2: SGHVS, FQNEAQ. The sequenced part of the CDR3 DNA is TGTGCCAGCAGTCCAATGGTATGGCCGCTCAATCAGCCC. Amino acid sequence: CASSPMVWPLNQP. Given in full, the CDR3 is CASSPMVWPLNQPQHF.

CDR3 residues: CASSEAGTPRRSPLHF. The sequenced CDR3 bases are TGTGCCAGCAGTGAGGCCGGGACTCCGAGGAGATCACCC. The chain combines TRBV6-1 with TRBJ1-6; TRBD1 might be the D (5 bases). The CDR3 end lies 3 residues beyond the end of the read and is filled in from the germline J gene. The CDR3 is 16 residues long. V lost 3 bases and J lost 10, with 19 bases in between. CDR1 is MNHNS and CDR2 is SASEGT in the germline V gene.

Points on this clone: The missing CDR3 end, 3 residues past where the read stops, is filled in from the germline J gene. The gene calls are TRBV20-1 and TRBJ2-5; D may be TRBD2 (5 bases). The CDR3 contains 13 residues. Trimming stripped 5 bases from V and 7 bases from J, with 17 bases between. Germline-derived CDR1 and CDR2 are DFQATT and SNEGSKA (reference sequence). Incomplete CDR3 DNA: TGCAGTGCTGGCGGGCAACGGGAAGGGACC. Protein sequence: CSAGGQREGT. The entire CDR3 sequence reads CSAGGQREGTQYF.

Partial CDR3 DNA: TGTGCCAGTAGTATAGGATCGGGGGGTGAGGATGGC. Translating gives CASSIGSGGEDG. The whole CDR3 sequence reads CASSIGSGGEDGYTF. This rearrangement joins TRBV19 to TRBJ1-2, with D perhaps matching TRBD1 (5 bases). The read ends 3 residues shy of where the CDR3 ends; the end is completed using the germline J gene. V was cut by 1 base and J by 6 bases, with 15 bases left in between. Germline CDR1 and CDR2: LNHDA and SQIVND (reference sequence). CDR3 size: 15 residues.

As concerns this clone: Read coverage stops 3 residues before the CDR3 terminus; the germline J gene supplies the remainder. This sequence joins TRBV6-2 or TRBV6-3 and TRBJ2-7, with a weak D call TRBD2 (6 bases). CDR3 size: 15 residues. Deletions cut 2 bases from V and 3 bases from J, with 14 bases between. Looked up from germline, CDR1 is MNHEY and CDR2 is SVGEGT. The part of the CDR3 DNA that was read is TGTGCCAGCAGTTACGTGGGACTGGGGGTCTACGAG. As protein: CASSYVGLGVYE. The entire CDR3 sequence reads CASSYVGLGVYEQYF.

Turning to this clone: The read falls 3 residues short of the CDR3 end, and the missing part is taken from the germline J gene. This rearrangement joins TRBV18 to TRBJ1-5; D may be TRBD1 (5 bases). The CDR3 spans 15 residues. Germline V CDR1 and CDR2: KGHSH, LQKENI. Trimming removed 2 bases from V and 4 bases from J, with 12 bases in between. The DNA read from the CDR3 is TGTGCCAGCTCACCAGTCAGGGCCATTAATCAGCCC. Protein: CASSPVRAINQP. The whole CDR3 protein is CASSPVRAINQPQHF.